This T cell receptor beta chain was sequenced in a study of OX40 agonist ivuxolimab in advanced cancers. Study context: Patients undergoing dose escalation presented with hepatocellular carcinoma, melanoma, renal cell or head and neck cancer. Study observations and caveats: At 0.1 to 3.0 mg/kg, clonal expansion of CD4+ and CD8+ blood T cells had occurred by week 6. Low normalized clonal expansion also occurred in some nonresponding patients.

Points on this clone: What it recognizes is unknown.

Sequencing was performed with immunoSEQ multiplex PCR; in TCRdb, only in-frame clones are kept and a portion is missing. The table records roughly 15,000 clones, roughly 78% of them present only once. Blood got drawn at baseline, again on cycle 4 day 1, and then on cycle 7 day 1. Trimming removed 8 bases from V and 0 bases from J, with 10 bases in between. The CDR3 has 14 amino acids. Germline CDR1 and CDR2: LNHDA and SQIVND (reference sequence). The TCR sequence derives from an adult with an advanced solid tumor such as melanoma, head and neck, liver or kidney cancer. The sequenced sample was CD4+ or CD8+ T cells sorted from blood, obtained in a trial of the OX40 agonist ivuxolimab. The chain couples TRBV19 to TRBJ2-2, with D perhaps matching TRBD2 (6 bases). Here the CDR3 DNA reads TGTGCCAGTCTTGCGGGAACGAACACCGGGGAGCTGTTTTTT. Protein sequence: CASLAGTNTGELFF.